The rows below give T cell receptor beta chains drawn from one sample of a study of identical twins. MiXCR was run by TCRdb on the 5' RACE reads, yielding one entry per CDR3 protein. This table holds about 720,000 distinct CDR3 sequences, roughly 18% found once. This same sample was also part of a study on T cells expressing NK-cell markers.

Sequencing was done on a sample of PBMCs. The source is a woman aged 18 to 35 in good health. Each CDR3 is given with its conserved first and last residue. The D gene is left open where the match is weak. Clone size appears in some rows only: once, few, many, or a class for an expanded clone.

d_call j_call clone_size v_call cdr3_nt cdr3_aa
TRBD1 TRBJ1-2 NA TRBV12-3/TRBV12-4 TGTGCCAGCTCGACAGGGGATCCGGGAGGCTACACCTTC CASSTGDPGGYTF
TRBD1 TRBJ2-7 NA TRBV6-1 TGTGCCAGCAGTGGACAGGGGAGCTCCTACGAGCAGTACTTC CASSGQGSSYEQYF
TRBD1 TRBJ2-7 few TRBV11-1 TGTGCCAGCAGCAAAGGGACAGGGTCGGTGTACGAGCAGTACTTC CASSKGTGSVYEQYF
TRBD1 TRBJ2-7 NA TRBV5-8 TGTGCCAGCAGACTTACAGGGGACCCCTACGAGCAGTACTTC CASRLTGDPYEQYF
NA TRBJ1-2 few TRBV20-1 TGCAGTGCTAGAGTCGACGGGACACTTTATGGCTACACCTTC CSARVDGTLYGYTF
NA TRBJ2-7 NA TRBV20-1 TGCAGTGCCCCCTCTCCGTACTTGGCTACCGAGCAGTACTTC CSAPSPYLATEQYF
TRBD2 TRBJ2-7 few TRBV5-5 TGTGCCAGCAGCCGAACTAGCGCAATATCCTCGGGCTACGAGCAGTACTTC CASSRTSAISSGYEQYF
NA TRBJ1-2 NA TRBV6-1 TGTGCCAGCAGTACCCAGGACAGATTTTGGGCGTCCTATGGCTACACCTTC CASSTQDRFWASYGYTF
NA TRBJ2-5 NA TRBV9 TGTGCCAGCAGCGAGGGGGGGGGCACCCAAGAGACCCAGTACTTC CASSEGGGTQETQYF
TRBD1 TRBJ2-7 NA TRBV9 TGTGCCAGCAGCGCCACGCCCGGGACAGGGCCTCAGGAGCAGTACTTC CASSATPGTGPQEQYF
TRBD2 TRBJ2-1 few TRBV29-1 TGCAGCGTGGTACTGGGGACTAGCGGGAGAAATGAGCAGTTCTTC CSVVLGTSGRNEQFF
NA TRBJ2-5 NA TRBV20-1 TGCAGTGCTAGAGGGCCCATGAGGGGGACCCAGTACTTC CSARGPMRGTQYF
TRBD1 TRBJ2-5 NA TRBV5-1 TGCGCCAGCAGCTCAGGAGACAGGGAACGAGAGACCCAGTACTTC CASSSGDRERETQYF
TRBD1 TRBJ1-6 few TRBV11-1 TGTGCCAGCAGTCGGACAGGGGTTAATTCACCCCTCCACTTT CASSRTGVNSPLHF
TRBD2 TRBJ2-7 NA TRBV4-2 TGTGCCAGCAGCATACCGGGACTAGTGTCTAAGGAGCAGTACTTC CASSIPGLVSKEQYF
NA TRBJ2-3 few TRBV5-1 TGCGCCAGCAGCCGTACCGAAACAACAGATACGCAGTATTTT CASSRTETTDTQYF
NA TRBJ2-5 NA TRBV20-1 TGCAGTGCTAGGGCGGGATCGTTTAGGGAGACCCAGTACTTC CSARAGSFRETQYF
NA TRBJ2-3 NA TRBV7-6 TGTGCCAGCAGCCCCTTCACAAGAAGCACAGATACGCAGTATTTT CASSPFTRSTDTQYF
TRBD2 TRBJ2-3 NA TRBV20-1 TGCAGTGCTAGCGGGGGGGAGTCAGATACGCAGTATTTT CSASGGESDTQYF
TRBD1 TRBJ2-1 NA TRBV20-1 TGCAGTGCCAAAGGGGGCGCGGGTTACAATGAGCAGTTCTTC CSAKGGAGYNEQFF
TRBD2 TRBJ2-7 NA TRBV11-2 TGTGCCAGCAGCCACTTACCCGGCCAGGTAGCGGGAGGAGCCTACGAGCAGTACTTC CASSHLPGQVAGGAYEQYF
TRBD2 TRBJ2-5 few TRBV5-1 TGCGCCAGCAGCTTGGTTATTAGCGGGAGGGAGACCCAGTACTTC CASSLVISGRETQYF
TRBD1 TRBJ2-5 few TRBV6-5 TGTGCCAGCAGTTACTCAGACAGGGGGTGGGAGACCCAGTACTTC CASSYSDRGWETQYF
NA TRBJ1-2 NA TRBV29-1 TGCAGCGTTCCGTACCAAGGGTCCGATGGCTACACCTTC CSVPYQGSDGYTF
TRBD2 TRBJ2-5 NA TRBV20-1 TGCAGTGCGACCCCCTTAGCGGGGGAGCAAGAGACCCAGTACTTC CSATPLAGEQETQYF
NA TRBJ2-2 NA TRBV10-1 TGCGCCAGCAGGAGGGGACAAAACACCGGGGAGCTGTTTTTT CASRRGQNTGELFF
NA TRBJ2-1 NA TRBV12-3/TRBV12-4 TGTGCCAGCAGCCGGGAGAGGGGTTCTTACAATGAGCAGTTCTTC CASSRERGSYNEQFF
TRBD1 TRBJ1-2 NA TRBV20-1 TGCAGTGCTACGAGACCCGGGACAGGGGATGGCTACACCTTC CSATRPGTGDGYTF
NA TRBJ2-7 NA TRBV6-1 TGTGCCAGCCGCAACGCCGGGAGCTCAAACGAGCAGTACTTC CASRNAGSSNEQYF
NA TRBJ1-2 NA TRBV6-5 TGTGCCAGCAGTTACTCGATCAGAGACTATGGCTACACCTTC CASSYSIRDYGYTF
TRBD1 TRBJ2-6 NA TRBV12-3/TRBV12-4 TGTGCCAGCAGTTTAGGACAGGGCTCCGTCGGGGCCAACGTCCTGACTTTC CASSLGQGSVGANVLTF
NA TRBJ2-7 NA TRBV27 TGTGCCACACTTGGGGGGCCACCCTACGAGCAGTACTTC CATLGGPPYEQYF
NA TRBJ1-1 NA TRBV6-5 TGTGCCAGCAGCCGCAGGGCCACTGAAGCTTTCTTT CASSRRATEAFF
NA TRBJ1-2 NA TRBV2 TGTGCCAGCAGTGTTTTCAGGGACGGCGGCTACACCTTC CASSVFRDGGYTF
NA TRBJ2-2 NA TRBV20-1 TGCAGTGCTAGGCACTCGGGCACCGGGGAGCTGTTTTTT CSARHSGTGELFF